Listed below are T cell receptor beta chains from one sample, sequenced in a study of shared clonotypes between healthy human individuals. The table came from immunoSEQ multiplex PCR; TCRdb's copy has only in-frame clones and leaves some out. The sample includes approximately 740,000 clones, approximately 92% seen only once; the top ten take 20% to 30%. The source material was naive CD8+ T cells sorted from blood. The receptors come from a man aged 30-40 years in good health. Each CDR3 is given with its conserved first and last residue. A D gene is named only where the DNA matches it firmly. Clone size is not always given. Where it is, it says once, few, many or a class for expanded clones.

TRBV4-1	TRBD2	TRBJ2-1	NA	CASSPTSGTYNEQFF	TGCGCCAGCAGCCCAACTAGCGGGACCTACAATGAGCAGTTCTTC
TRBV20-1	NA	TRBJ2-1	NA	CSASENEQFF	TGCAGTGCTTCGGAGAACGAGCAGTTCTTC
TRBV5-6	NA	TRBJ2-1	NA	CASSLFDRRWDEQFF	TGTGCCAGCAGCTTATTCGACAGGCGATGGGATGAGCAGTTCTTC
TRBV7-6	NA	TRBJ2-3	NA	CASSLGSGEDTQYF	TGTGCCAGCAGCTTAGGGTCGGGGGAGGATACGCAGTATTTT
TRBV2	NA	TRBJ2-1	NA	CASSELPLQSNEQFF	TGTGCCAGCAGTGAACTTCCCCTCCAATCGAATGAGCAGTTCTTC
TRBV6-6	NA	TRBJ2-1	NA	CASSYQLANNEQFF	TGTGCCAGCAGTTACCAACTTGCAAACAATGAGCAGTTCTTC
TRBV27	NA	TRBJ2-1	once	CASSKVPFTYNEQFF	TGTGCCAGCAGTAAGGTCCCGTTCACCTACAATGAGCAGTTCTTC
TRBV9	TRBD2	TRBJ2-2	once	CASSASLAGPNTGELFF	TGTGCCAGCAGCGCCAGTCTAGCGGGACCGAACACCGGGGAGCTGTTTTTT
TRBV29-1	NA	TRBJ2-7	NA	CSVEEGTHSYEQYF	TGCAGCGTTGAGGAAGGGACGCATTCCTACGAGCAGTACTTC
TRBV9	NA	TRBJ2-1	NA	CASSMGRFSTDEQFF	TGTGCCAGCAGCATGGGACGGTTCTCTACAGATGAGCAGTTCTTC
TRBV21-1	NA	TRBJ2-3	NA	CASSKGSGQAPSSTDTQYF	TGTGCCAGCAGCAAAGGCAGCGGACAGGCCCCTTCTAGCACAGATACGCAGTATTTT
TRBV7-9	TRBD2	TRBJ2-1	NA	CASSVYSGTYNEQFF	TGTGCCAGCAGCGTTTATAGCGGGACCTACAATGAGCAGTTCTTC
TRBV2	TRBD2	TRBJ2-1	NA	CADGTSGRAENEQFF	TGTGCCGATGGGACTAGCGGGAGAGCTGAGAATGAGCAGTTCTTC
TRBV11-2	NA	TRBJ2-3	few	CASSLRPYTDTQYF	TGTGCCAGCAGCCTAAGACCGTACACAGATACGCAGTATTTT
TRBV25-1	TRBD1	TRBJ1-5	NA	CASSSGTGGEGNQPQHF	TGTGCCAGCAGTTCCGGGACAGGGGGCGAGGGCAATCAGCCCCAGCATTTT
TRBV4-3	NA	TRBJ2-1	NA	CASSLFLADEQFF	TGCGCCAGCAGCCTTTTCTTAGCGGACGAGCAGTTCTTC
TRBV25-1	NA	TRBJ1-1	few	CASRAGTEAFF	TGTGCCAGCCGGGCAGGGACTGAAGCTTTCTTT
TRBV27	TRBD1	TRBJ2-7	NA	CASSDRANYEQYF	TGTGCCAGCAGTGACAGGGCCAACTACGAGCAGTACTTC
TRBV10-1	NA	TRBJ1-1	NA	CASSVGTEAFF	TGCGCCAGCAGTGTAGGCACTGAAGCTTTCTTT
TRBV10-3	TRBD1	TRBJ2-7	NA	CAISDPGQGSYEQYF	TGTGCCATCAGTGACCCGGGACAGGGTTCCTACGAGCAGTACTTC
TRBV4-1	NA	TRBJ1-2	once	CASSQVGAATNYGYTF	TGCGCCAGCAGCCAAGTGGGGGCAGCGACAAACTATGGCTACACCTTC
TRBV27	NA	TRBJ2-7	NA	CASSLLGDEQYF	TGTGCCAGCAGCCTTCTGGGGGACGAGCAGTACTTC
TRBV11-2	TRBD1	TRBJ2-5	NA	CASSSYRDRAEETQYF	TGTGCCAGCAGCTCCTACCGGGACAGGGCCGAAGAGACCCAGTACTTC
TRBV30	NA	TRBJ1-2	NA	CAWSVGSRGYGYTF	TGTGCCTGGAGTGTCGGTTCTAGGGGCTATGGCTACACCTTC
TRBV5-1	NA	TRBJ2-2	NA	CASSSDHTGELFF	TGCGCCAGCAGCTCGGACCATACCGGGGAGCTGTTTTTT
TRBV7-9	NA	TRBJ2-1	once	CASSLPEYNEQFF	TGTGCCAGCAGCTTACCGGAATACAATGAGCAGTTCTTC
TRBV7-2	NA	TRBJ2-7	NA	CASSSNPSPEQYF	TGTGCCAGCAGCTCAAACCCAAGTCCCGAGCAGTACTTC
TRBV28	NA	TRBJ1-4	NA	CASSQRQRGEEKLFF	TGTGCCAGCAGCCAGCGACAGCGAGGAGAGGAAAAACTGTTTTTT
TRBV7-9	TRBD2	TRBJ2-7	NA	CASSLVGLAGNYEQYF	TGTGCCAGCAGCTTAGTGGGACTAGCGGGCAACTACGAGCAGTACTTC
TRBV11-2	NA	TRBJ2-1	NA	CASSYSEAYKGQFF	TGTGCCAGCAGCTACTCGGAGGCTTACAAGGGGCAGTTCTTC
TRBV5-6	NA	TRBJ2-2	NA	CASSFMRSGELFF	TGTGCCAGCAGCTTTATGAGATCCGGGGAGCTGTTTTTT
TRBV27	NA	TRBJ2-1	NA	CASSLSGNPYNEQFF	TGTGCCAGCAGTTTATCAGGGAACCCCTACAATGAGCAGTTCTTC
TRBV4-1	NA	TRBJ2-1	NA	CASSQNEVGMRRYNEQFF	TGCGCCAGCAGCCAAAACGAAGTAGGCATGCGGCGGTACAATGAGCAGTTCTTC
TRBV9	TRBD2	TRBJ2-1	NA	CASSGRGPSGNEQFF	TGTGCCAGCAGCGGACGGGGGCCTAGCGGGAATGAGCAGTTCTTC
TRBV19	NA	TRBJ2-7	NA	CASSINTGRAEQYF	TGTGCCAGTAGTATAAATACAGGGCGGGCGGAGCAGTACTTC
TRBV5-1	NA	TRBJ1-2	NA	CASSLRGAFGYTF	TGCGCCAGCAGCTTGCGGGGGGCTTTTGGCTACACCTTC
TRBV9	NA	TRBJ2-3	NA	CASSVEGSTDTQYF	TGTGCCAGCAGCGTAGAGGGCAGCACAGATACGCAGTATTTT
TRBV7-9	TRBD2	TRBJ2-6	NA	CASSSYRLAGNSGANVLTF	TGTGCCAGCAGCTCGTACAGACTAGCGGGGAACTCTGGGGCCAACGTCCTGACTTTC
TRBV27	NA	TRBJ2-6	NA	CASSPTLSGANVLTF	TGTGCCAGCAGTCCGACTCTCTCTGGGGCCAACGTCCTGACTTTC
TRBV29-1	TRBD2	TRBJ2-1	NA	CSVAGREAQLGDEQFF	TGCAGCGTTGCGGGGCGGGAGGCACAACTCGGGGATGAGCAGTTCTTC
TRBV27	TRBD1	TRBJ1-2	NA	CASGVGQGLNYGYTF	TGTGCCAGCGGGGTGGGACAGGGTTTAAACTATGGCTACACCTTC
TRBV9	TRBD2	TRBJ2-3	NA	CASSQLAGGLTDTQYF	TGTGCCAGCAGCCAGCTAGCGGGAGGGCTCACAGATACGCAGTATTTT